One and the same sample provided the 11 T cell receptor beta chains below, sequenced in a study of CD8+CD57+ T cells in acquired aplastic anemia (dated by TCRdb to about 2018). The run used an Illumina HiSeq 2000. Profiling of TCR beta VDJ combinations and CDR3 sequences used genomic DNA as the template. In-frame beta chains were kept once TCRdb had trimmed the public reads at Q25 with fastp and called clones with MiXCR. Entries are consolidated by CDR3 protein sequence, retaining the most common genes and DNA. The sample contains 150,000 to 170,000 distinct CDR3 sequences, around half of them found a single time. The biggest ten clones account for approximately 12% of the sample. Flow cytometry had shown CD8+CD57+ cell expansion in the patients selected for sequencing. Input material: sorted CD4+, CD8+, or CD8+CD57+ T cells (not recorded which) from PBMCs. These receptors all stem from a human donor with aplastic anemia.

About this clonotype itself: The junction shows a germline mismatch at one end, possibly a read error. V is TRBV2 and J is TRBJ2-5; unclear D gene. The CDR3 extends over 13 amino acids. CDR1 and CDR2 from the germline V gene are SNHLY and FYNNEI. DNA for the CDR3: TGTGCCAGCAGTTTAGTATCCCAACAGACCCAGTACTTC. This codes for CASSLVSQQTQYF.

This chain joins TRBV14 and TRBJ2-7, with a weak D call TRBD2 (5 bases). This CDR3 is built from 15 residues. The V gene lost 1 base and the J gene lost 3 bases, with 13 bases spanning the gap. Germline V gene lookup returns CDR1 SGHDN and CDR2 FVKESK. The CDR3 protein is CASSQVAGRSYEQYF. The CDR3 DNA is TGTGCCAGCAGCCAAGTGGCGGGCCGGAGCTACGAGCAGTACTTC.

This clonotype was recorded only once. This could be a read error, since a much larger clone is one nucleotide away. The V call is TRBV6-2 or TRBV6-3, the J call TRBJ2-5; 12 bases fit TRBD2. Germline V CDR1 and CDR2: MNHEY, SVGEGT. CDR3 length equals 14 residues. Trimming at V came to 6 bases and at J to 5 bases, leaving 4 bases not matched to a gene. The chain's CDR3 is CASSMLAGGETQYF. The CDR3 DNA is TGTGCCAGCAGCATGCTAGCGGGAGGGGAGACCCAGTACTTC.

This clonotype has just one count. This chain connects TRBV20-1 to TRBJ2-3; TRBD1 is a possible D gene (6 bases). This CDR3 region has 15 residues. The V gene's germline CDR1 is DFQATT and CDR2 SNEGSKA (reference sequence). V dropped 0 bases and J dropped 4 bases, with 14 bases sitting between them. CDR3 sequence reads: CSARDYARGADTQYF. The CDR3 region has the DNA TGCAGTGCTAGAGATTACGCCAGGGGCGCAGATACGCAGTATTTT.

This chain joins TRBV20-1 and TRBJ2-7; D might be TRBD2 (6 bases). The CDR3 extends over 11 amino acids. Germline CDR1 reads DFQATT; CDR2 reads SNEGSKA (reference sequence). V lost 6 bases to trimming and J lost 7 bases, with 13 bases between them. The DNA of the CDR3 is TGCAGTGCCGGGACTGGCCGGGAGCAGTACTTC. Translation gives CSAGTGREQYF.

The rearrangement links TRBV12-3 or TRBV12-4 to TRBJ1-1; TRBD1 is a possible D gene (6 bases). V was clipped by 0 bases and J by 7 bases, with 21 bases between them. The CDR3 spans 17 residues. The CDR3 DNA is TGTGCCAGCAGTTTAGCCGACAGGCCAGCAGGAGTTGGTGAAGCTTTCTTT. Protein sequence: CASSLADRPAGVGEAFF.

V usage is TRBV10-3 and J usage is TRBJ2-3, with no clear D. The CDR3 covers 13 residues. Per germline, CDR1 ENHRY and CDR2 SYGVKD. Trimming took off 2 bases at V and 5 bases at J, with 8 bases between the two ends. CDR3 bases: TGTGCCATCAGTGAGGCCTTGGGAGATACGCAGTATTTT. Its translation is CAISEALGDTQYF.

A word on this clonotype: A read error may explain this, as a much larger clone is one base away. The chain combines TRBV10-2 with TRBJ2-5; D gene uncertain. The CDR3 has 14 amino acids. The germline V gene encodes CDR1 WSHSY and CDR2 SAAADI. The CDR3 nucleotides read TGTGCCAGCTCAGCCATAGACGACCAAGAGACCCAGTGCTTC. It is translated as CASSAIDDQETQCF.

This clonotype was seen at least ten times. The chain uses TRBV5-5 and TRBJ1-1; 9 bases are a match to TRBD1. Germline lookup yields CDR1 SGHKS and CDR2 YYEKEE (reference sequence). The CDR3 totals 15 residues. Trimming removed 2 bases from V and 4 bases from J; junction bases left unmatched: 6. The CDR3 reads CASSFRGTGSTEAFF. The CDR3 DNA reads TGTGCCAGCAGCTTCCGAGGGACAGGGAGCACTGAAGCTTTCTTT.

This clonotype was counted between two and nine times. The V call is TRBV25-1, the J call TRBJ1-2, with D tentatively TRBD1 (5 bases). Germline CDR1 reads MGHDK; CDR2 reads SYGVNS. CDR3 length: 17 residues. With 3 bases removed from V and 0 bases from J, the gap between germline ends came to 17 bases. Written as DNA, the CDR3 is TGTGCCAGCAGTGATAGGGGAGTTACGAAAGCTAACTATGGCTACACCTTC. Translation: CASSDRGVTKANYGYTF.

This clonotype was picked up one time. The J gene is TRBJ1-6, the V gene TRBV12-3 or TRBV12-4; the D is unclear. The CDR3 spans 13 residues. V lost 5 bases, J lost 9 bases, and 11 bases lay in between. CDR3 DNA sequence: TGTGCCAGCAGTGTGGCCCTCAGTTCACCCCTCCACTTT. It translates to CASSVALSSPLHF.